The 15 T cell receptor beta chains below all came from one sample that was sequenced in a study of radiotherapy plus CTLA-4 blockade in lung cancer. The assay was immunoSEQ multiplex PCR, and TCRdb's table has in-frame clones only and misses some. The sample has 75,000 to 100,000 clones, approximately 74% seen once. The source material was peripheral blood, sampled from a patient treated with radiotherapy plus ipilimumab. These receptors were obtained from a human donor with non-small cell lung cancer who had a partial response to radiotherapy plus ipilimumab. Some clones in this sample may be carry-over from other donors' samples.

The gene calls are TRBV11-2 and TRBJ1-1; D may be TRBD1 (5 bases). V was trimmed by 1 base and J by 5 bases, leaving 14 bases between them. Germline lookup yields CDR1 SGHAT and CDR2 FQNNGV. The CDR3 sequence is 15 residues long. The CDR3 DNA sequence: TGTGCCAGCAGCTTAGCCCCTAGGGGAGGGACTGAAGCTTTCTTT. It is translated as CASSLAPRGGTEAFF.

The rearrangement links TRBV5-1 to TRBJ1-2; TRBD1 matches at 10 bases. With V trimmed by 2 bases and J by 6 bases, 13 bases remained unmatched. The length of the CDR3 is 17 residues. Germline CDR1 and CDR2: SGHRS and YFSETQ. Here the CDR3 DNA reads TGCGCCAGCAGCTTAAAGCCTATTGGACAGGGGGACGATGGCTACACCTTC. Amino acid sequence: CASSLKPIGQGDDGYTF.

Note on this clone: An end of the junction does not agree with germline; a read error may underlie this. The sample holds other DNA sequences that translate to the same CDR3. This chain's CDR3 is CASSLMGTARTGELFF. The DNA for the CDR3 is TGTGCCAGCAGCTTAATGGGTACAGCCCGAACCGGGGAGTTGTTTTTT. This rearrangement joins TRBV7-9 to TRBJ2-2; perhaps TRBD2 as D (5 bases). The CDR3 is 16 residues long. Germline V gives CDR1 SEHNR, CDR2 FQNEAQ (reference sequence).

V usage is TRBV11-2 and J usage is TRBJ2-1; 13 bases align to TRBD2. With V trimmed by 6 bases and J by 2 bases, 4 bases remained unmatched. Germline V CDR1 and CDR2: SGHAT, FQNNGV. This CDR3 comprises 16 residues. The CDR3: CASRRLAGGPYNEQFF. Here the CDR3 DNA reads TGTGCCAGCAGACGACTAGCGGGGGGCCCCTACAATGAGCAGTTCTTC.

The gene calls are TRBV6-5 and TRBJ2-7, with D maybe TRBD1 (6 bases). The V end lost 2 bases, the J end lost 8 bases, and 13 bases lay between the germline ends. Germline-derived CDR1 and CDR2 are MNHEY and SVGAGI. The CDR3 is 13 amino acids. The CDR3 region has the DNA TGTGCCAGCAGTTACGGGGGCGGAGCAAAGCAGTACTTC. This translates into CASSYGGGAKQYF.

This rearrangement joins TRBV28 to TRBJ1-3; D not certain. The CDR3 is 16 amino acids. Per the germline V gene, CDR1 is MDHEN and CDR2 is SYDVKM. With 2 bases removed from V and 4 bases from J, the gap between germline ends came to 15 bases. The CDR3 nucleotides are TGTGCCAGCAGTTTAAGCGGGGAGCTGCGGGGAAACACCATATATTTT. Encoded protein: CASSLSGELRGNTIYF.

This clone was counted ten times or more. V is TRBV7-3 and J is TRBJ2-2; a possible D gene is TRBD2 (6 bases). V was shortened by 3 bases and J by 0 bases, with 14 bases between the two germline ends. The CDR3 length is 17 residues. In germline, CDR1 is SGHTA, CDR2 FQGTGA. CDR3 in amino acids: CASSFLGRGANTGELFF. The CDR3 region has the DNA TGTGCCAGCAGCTTCCTTGGGCGGGGCGCGAACACCGGGGAGCTGTTTTTT.

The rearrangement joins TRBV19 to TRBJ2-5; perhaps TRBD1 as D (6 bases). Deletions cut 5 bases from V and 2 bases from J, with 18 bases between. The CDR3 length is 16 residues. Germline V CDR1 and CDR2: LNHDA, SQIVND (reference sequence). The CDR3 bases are TGTGCCAGTAGTTCCATGGGGGCGCCTGCTCAAGAGACCCAGTACTTC. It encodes CASSSMGAPAQETQYF.

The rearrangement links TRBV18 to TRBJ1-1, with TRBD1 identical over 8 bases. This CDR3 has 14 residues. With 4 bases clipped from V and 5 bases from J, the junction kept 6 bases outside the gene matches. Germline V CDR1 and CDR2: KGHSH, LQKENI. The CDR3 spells CASSLETGGTEAFF. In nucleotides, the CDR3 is TGTGCCAGCTCACTGGAAACAGGGGGGACTGAAGCTTTCTTT.

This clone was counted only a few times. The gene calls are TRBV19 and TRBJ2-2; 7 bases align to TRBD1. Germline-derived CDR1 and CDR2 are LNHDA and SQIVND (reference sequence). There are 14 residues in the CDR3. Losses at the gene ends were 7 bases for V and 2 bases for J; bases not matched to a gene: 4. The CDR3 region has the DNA TGTGCCAGTAAGGCAGGGGGTAACACCGGGGAGCTGTTTTTT. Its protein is CASKAGGNTGELFF.

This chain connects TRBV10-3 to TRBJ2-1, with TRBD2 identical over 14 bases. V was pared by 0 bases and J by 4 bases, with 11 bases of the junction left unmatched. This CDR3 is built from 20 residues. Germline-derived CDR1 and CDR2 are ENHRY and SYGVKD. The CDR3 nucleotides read TGTGCCATCAGTGAGTCAAGACTAGCGGGGGGGCCAGGTACATACAATGAGCAGTTCTTC. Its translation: CAISESRLAGGPGTYNEQFF.

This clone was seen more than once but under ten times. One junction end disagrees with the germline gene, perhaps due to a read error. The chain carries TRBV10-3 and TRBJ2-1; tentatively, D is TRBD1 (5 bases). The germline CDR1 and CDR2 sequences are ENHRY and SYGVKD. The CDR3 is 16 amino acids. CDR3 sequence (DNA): TGTGCCAGCAGTTACTACGCCGGGCCAAATCCAGGGTGGCAGTTCTTC. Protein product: CASSYYAGPNPGWQFF.

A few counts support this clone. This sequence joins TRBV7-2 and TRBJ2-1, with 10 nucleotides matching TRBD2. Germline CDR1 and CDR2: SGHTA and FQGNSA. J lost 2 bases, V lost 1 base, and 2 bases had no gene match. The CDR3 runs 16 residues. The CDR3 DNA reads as TGTGCCAGCAGCTTAGGGAGCGGGGGGGCCTACAATGAGCAGTTCTTC. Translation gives CASSLGSGGAYNEQFF.

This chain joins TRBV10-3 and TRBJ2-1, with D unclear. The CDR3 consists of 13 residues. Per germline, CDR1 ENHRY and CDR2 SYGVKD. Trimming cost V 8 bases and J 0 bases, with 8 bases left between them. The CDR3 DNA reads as TGTGCCATCGCACTGAGCTCCTACAATGAGCAGTTCTTC. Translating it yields CAIALSSYNEQFF.

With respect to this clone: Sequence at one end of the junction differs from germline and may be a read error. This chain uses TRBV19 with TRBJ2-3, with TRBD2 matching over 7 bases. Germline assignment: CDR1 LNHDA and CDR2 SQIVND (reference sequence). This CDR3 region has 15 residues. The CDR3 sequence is CACSQRDWGTDTQYF. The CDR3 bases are TGTGCCTGTAGCCAGCGGGACTGGGGCACAGATACGCAGTATTTT.